In this sample, the clone carrying this T cell receptor (beta chain) turned up a few times. Antigen unknown. These data belong to a study of beta chain features in type 1 diabetes. For the study at large: Cell yields, age and gender were similar between patients and healthy donors.

Germline V lookup: CDR1 ENHRY, CDR2 SYGVKD. The CDR3 has 16 residues. V dropped 2 bases and J dropped 0; count of bases not matched to a gene: 5. General observations from the study: VDJ junctions in type 1 diabetes patients carried more deletions and fewer insertions. High-TCR-expressing cells could be over-represented by cDNA sequencing. All four CD4+ subsets of Type 1 diabetes patients contained TCRB CDR3s that were moderately but significantly shorter.

Expressed TCRB transcripts got sequenced, as all isolated RNA was reverse transcribed. Repertoires were generated with immunoSEQ multiplex PCR, while TCRdb's copy carries only in-frame clones and drops some. This repertoire shows 300,000 to 450,000 clones, around 12% found once; its top ten account for about 0.01%. This clonotype originated in a woman aged 18-35 years with type 1 diabetes. The sequenced sample was naive CD4+ T cells from blood. This chain connects TRBV10-3 to TRBJ2-3, with TRBD2 matching 7 bases. CDR3 amino acids: CAISETYSGSTDTQYF. The CDR3 DNA is TGTGCCATCAGTGAGACTTATAGCGGGAGCACAGATACGCAGTATTTT.